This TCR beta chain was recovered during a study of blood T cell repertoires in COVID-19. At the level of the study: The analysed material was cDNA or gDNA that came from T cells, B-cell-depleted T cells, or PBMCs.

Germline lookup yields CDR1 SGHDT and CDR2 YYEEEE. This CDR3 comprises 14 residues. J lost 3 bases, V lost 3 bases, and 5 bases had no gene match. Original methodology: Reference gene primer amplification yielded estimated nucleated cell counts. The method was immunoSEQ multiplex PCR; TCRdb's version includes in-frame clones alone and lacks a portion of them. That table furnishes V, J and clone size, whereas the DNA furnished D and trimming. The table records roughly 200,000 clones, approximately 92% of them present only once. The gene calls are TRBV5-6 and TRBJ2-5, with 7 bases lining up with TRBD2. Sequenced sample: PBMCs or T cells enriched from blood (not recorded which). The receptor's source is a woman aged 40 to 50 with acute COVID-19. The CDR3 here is CASSWGSGEETQYF. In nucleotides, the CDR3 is TGTGCCAGCAGCTGGGGGAGCGGGGAAGAGACCCAGTACTTC.